This entry is about one TCR beta chain. In the authors' workflow: Reference gene primer amplification in the assay estimated nucleated cell counts. Sequencing was performed with immunoSEQ multiplex PCR; in TCRdb, only in-frame clones are kept and a portion is missing. D and trimming were read from the DNA, whereas the V and J calls and clone size are those reported in that table. Of hundreds of thousands of clones listed, around 89% are singletons. The sample comes from a study of blood T cell repertoires in COVID-19. Overall study context: Donors in the United States, Italy and Spain gave samples during acute or convalescent COVID-19. Sources were T cells, B-cell-depleted T cells, or PBMCs; the material itself was cDNA or gDNA.

The J segment lost 8 bases and the V segment lost 6 bases, leaving 8 bases of the junction unmatched. This CDR3 is 14 amino acids long. The germline V gene has CDR1 MNHEY and CDR2 SMNVEV (reference sequence). This chain uses TRBV27 with TRBJ2-1; 9 positions agree with TRBD2. This sequence was found in a woman in her twenties or thirties with acute or convalescent COVID-19. Sequenced input: peripheral blood. CDR3 in DNA: TGTGCCAGCAGACGGCTAGCGGGGTTCGATGAGCAGTTCTTC. Amino acid sequence: CASRRLAGFDEQFF.